This record concerns one T cell receptor (beta chain) sequence. As yet, its antigen is unknown. The study ran its PCR with 60 Vbeta and 13 Jbeta primers. Authors' methods: Unique TCR beta chains numbered about 79 million in a later analysis, with 10 million to 14 million shared. Clones were sequenced by immunoSEQ multiplex PCR, and TCRdb holds only the in-frame ones, with some missing. Clonal size and the V and J genes are those of that table, whereas D and trimming came from the DNA. The table has 90,000 to 100,000 clones, about four fifths seen once. These data are taken from a study of cytomegalovirus exposure and HLA in healthy donors. Study-level findings and limits: A few of the chains that were CMV-associated were confirmed in vitro to be specific for CMV antigens. The authors listed around 150 TCR beta chains as cytomegalovirus-associated. As a later analysis showed, several of the most significant clusters appeared to be linked to common viral pathogens.

V trimming: 3 bases; J trimming: 5 bases; junction bases outside the gene matches: 12. This CDR3 has 16 residues. The germline V gene has CDR1 SEHNR and CDR2 FQNEAQ (reference sequence). The V gene is TRBV7-9, the J gene TRBJ1-1; 7 bases are shared with TRBD1. The sequence came from a woman between 35 and 50 years old in good health and CMV-seronegative. What was sequenced was PBMCs. The CDR3, as DNA: TGTGCCAGCAGCTTCCCGCGTGGAGGGGGCGAGACTGAAGCTTTCTTT. Residues: CASSFPRGGGETEAFF. Looking up the rest from reference TRBV7-9 and TRBJ1-1 gives the full variable domain: DTGVSQNPRHKITKRGQNVTFRCDPISEHNRLYWYRQTLGQGPEFLTYFQNEAQLEKSRLLSDRFSAERPKGSFSTLEIQRTEQGDSAMYLCASSFPRGGGETEAFFGQGTRLTVV.